Following are 16 T cell receptor beta chains from one sample sequenced in a study of siplizumab effects on memory and regulatory T cells. The assay was immunoSEQ multiplex PCR, and TCRdb's table has in-frame clones only and misses some. The sample holds about 64,000 clones, 90% to 97% seen once. The sample taken for sequencing was naive CD8+ T cells sorted from blood. All receptors derive from a human donor in good health.

This clone appeared once. The chain is built from TRBV28 and TRBJ2-1; tentative D call: TRBD2 (6 bases). Between the trimmed V and J ends, which lost 6 bases and 2 bases, there was a span of 11 bases. Germline V gene data show CDR1 as MDHEN and CDR2 as SYDVKM. The CDR3 sequence is 14 residues long. The CDR3 DNA follows: TGTGCCAGCAGGCAGGGAGGAGCCTACAATGAGCAGTTCTTC. This sequence encodes CASRQGGAYNEQFF.

V usage is TRBV4-2 and J usage is TRBJ2-3; TRBD2 matches 15 bases. The J segment lost 5 bases and the V segment lost 4 bases, leaving 4 bases of the junction unmatched. CDR1 and CDR2 (germline): LGHNA, YNFKEQ. The CDR3 extends over 16 amino acids. CDR3 sequence: CASSLGLAGGQDTQYF. The DNA for the CDR3 is TGTGCCAGCAGCCTCGGACTAGCGGGGGGGCAAGATACGCAGTATTTT.

The chain couples TRBV7-9 to TRBJ1-6; no clear D. CDR3 length equals 13 residues. Looked up from germline, CDR1 is SEHNR and CDR2 is FQNEAQ (reference sequence). V was shortened by 5 bases and J by 8 bases, with 10 bases between the two germline ends. The CDR3 DNA follows: TGTGCCAGCAGCGCTGAGGGCGATTCACCCCTCCACTTT. This encodes CASSAEGDSPLHF. Together with reference TRBV7-9 and TRBJ1-6, the CDR3 gives the full variable domain: DTGVSQNPRHKITKRGQNVTFRCDPISEHNRLYWYRQTLGQGPEFLTYFQNEAQLEKSRLLSDRFSAERPKGSFSTLEIQRTEQGDSAMYLCASSAEGDSPLHFGNGTRLTVT.

J is TRBJ1-3 and V is TRBV19, with unresolved D. This CDR3 is 14 amino acids long. Germline CDR1 LNHDA, CDR2 SQIVND (reference sequence). V dropped 5 bases and J dropped 4 bases, with 12 bases sitting between them. The CDR3 spells CASSLLTAGNTIYF. Written as DNA, the CDR3 is TGTGCCAGTAGTCTACTTACGGCGGGAAACACCATATATTTT.

V and J are TRBV7-2 and TRBJ1-2; D unresolved. This CDR3 has 14 residues. V lost 5 bases to trimming and J lost 7 bases, with 17 bases between them. CDR1 and CDR2 from the germline V gene are SGHTA and FQGNSA. CDR3 loop: CASSPSRGRSGYTF. The DNA for the CDR3 is TGTGCCAGCAGCCCCAGTCGTGGAAGGTCTGGCTACACCTTC.

The genes are TRBV10-3 and TRBJ2-5; perhaps TRBD1 as D (6 bases). Germline V gene data show CDR1 as ENHRY and CDR2 as SYGVKD. This CDR3 is 16 amino acids long. Trimming took off 3 bases at V and 5 bases at J, with 19 bases between the two ends. The DNA for the CDR3 is TGTGCCATCAGTGACCCCCCAGGGGCGACGGGGGAGACCCAGTACTTC. It specifies CAISDPPGATGETQYF.

The chain uses TRBV21-1 and TRBJ2-3; TRBD2 is the table's D call and was not checked against the DNA. TRBV21-1 is recorded as a pseudogene. This CDR3 spans 17 amino acids. This CDR3 is CAGSKAPARGGTDTQYF. The CDR3 DNA sequence: TGTGCCGGCAGCAAAGCGCCCGCCCGAGGAGGCACAGATACGCAGTATTTT.

The chain combines TRBV9 with TRBJ2-7; TRBD2 matches 10 bases. This CDR3 spans 14 amino acids. The V gene end was trimmed by 0 bases and the J gene end by 7 bases; junction bases not matched to a gene: 4. Germline lookup yields CDR1 SGDLS and CDR2 YYNGEE. The CDR3 protein is CASSVAPSGGEQYF. Written as DNA, the CDR3 is TGTGCCAGCAGCGTAGCCCCTAGCGGGGGTGAGCAGTACTTC.

This clone has just a few counts. The chain combines TRBV5-1 with TRBJ1-6; the D gene is possibly TRBD1 (5 bases). In germline, CDR1 is SGHRS, CDR2 YFSETQ. The V and J ends lost 0 bases and 10 bases respectively, with 11 bases between them. The CDR3 runs to 14 residues. The CDR3 bases are TGCGCCAGCAGCTTGGTTCAAGGGGCCTCACCCCTCCACTTT. Its translation: CASSLVQGASPLHF.

This chain uses TRBV28 with TRBJ2-1, with D possibly TRBD2 on 6 matching bases. This CDR3 spans 15 amino acids. V was clipped by 5 bases and J by 2 bases, with 13 bases between them. Germline V CDR1 and CDR2: MDHEN, SYDVKM. The CDR3 is CASSTSRTTYNEQFF. The CDR3 region has the DNA TGTGCCAGCAGTACCTCTAGGACTACCTACAATGAGCAGTTCTTC.

J is TRBJ1-2 and V is TRBV9; TRBD1 might be the D (6 bases). With 3 bases removed from V and 2 bases from J, the gap between germline ends came to 8 bases. This CDR3 has 13 residues. Per germline, CDR1 SGDLS and CDR2 YYNGEE. CDR3 DNA sequence: TGTGCCAGCAGCGGAGGACAGAACTATGGCTACACCTTC. It is translated as CASSGGQNYGYTF.

V gene TRBV15 combines with J gene TRBJ1-1; 8 nucleotides match TRBD1. Germline CDR1 and CDR2: LNHNV and YYDKDF (reference sequence). CDR3 length: 17 amino acids. V lost 1 base, J lost 2 bases, and 9 bases stayed unmatched. The CDR3 spells CATSRGPVTGGNTEAFF. Written as DNA, the CDR3 is TGTGCCACCAGCAGAGGTCCCGTAACAGGGGGAAACACTGAAGCTTTCTTT.

The V call is TRBV5-4, the J call TRBJ2-7; tentatively, D is TRBD1 (5 bases). CDR3 length: 14 amino acids. Germline values: CDR1 SGHNT, CDR2 YYREEE (reference sequence). Trimming took 0 bases from V and 0 from J, leaving 7 bases between them. CDR3 loop: CASSLADISYEQYF. The CDR3 DNA reads as TGTGCCAGCAGCTTGGCGGACATCTCCTACGAGCAGTACTTC.

The rearrangement uses TRBV5-5 and TRBJ2-7; the D gene is possibly TRBD1 (5 bases). There are 13 residues in the CDR3. The germline V gene has CDR1 SGHKS and CDR2 YYEKEE (reference sequence). V lost 1 base, J lost 2 bases, and 7 bases lay in between. The CDR3 loop reads CASSLSDTYEQYF. The CDR3, as DNA: TGTGCCAGCAGCTTGTCGGACACCTACGAGCAGTACTTC.

The V call is TRBV11-2, the J call TRBJ2-3, with D possibly being TRBD2 (5 bases). The V end was cut by 1 base, the J end by 0 bases, with 11 bases between. CDR3 length: 16 residues. Looked up from germline, CDR1 is SGHAT and CDR2 is FQNNGV. CDR3 nucleotides: TGTGCCAGCAGCTTAGGGGTAGCGCCTAGCACAGATACGCAGTATTTT. This translates into CASSLGVAPSTDTQYF.

A word on this clone: A junction end diverges from the germline sequence, so it may reflect a read error. The genes are TRBV4-2 and TRBJ2-3; 12 bases agree with TRBD2. The CDR3 loop spans 19 amino acids. From germline, CDR1 is LGHNA and CDR2 YNFKEQ. CDR3 protein: CASSQEPSTSGGVTDTQYF. As DNA, the CDR3 is TGTGCCAGCAGTCAAGAACCTTCGACTAGCGGGGGAGTCACAGATACGCAGTATTTT.